Here is one TCR beta chain with its context. This specimen comes from a study of blood T cell repertoires in COVID-19. Germline loops: CDR1 SGDLS, CDR2 YYNGEE. This CDR3 comprises 14 residues. V was clipped by 3 bases and J by 0 bases, with 8 bases between them. Sequencing was performed with immunoSEQ multiplex PCR; in TCRdb, only in-frame clones are kept and a portion is missing. The sample shows under 300,000 clones, around 78% of them seen only once. V usage is TRBV9 and J usage is TRBJ2-3, with a weak D call TRBD1 (5 bases). Sequenced input: peripheral blood. The receptor was derived from a man aged 55 to 69 who had recovered from COVID-19. CDR3 bases: TGTGCCAGCAGCGGCAGGGAAAGCACAGATACGCAGTATTTT. Its protein is CASSGRESTDTQYF.